The present T cell receptor (beta chain) was sequenced within a study of spatial heterogeneity in lung cancer. Study-level background: Available follow-up PBMC samples were sequenced, at a median of roughly two years post-resection. The study consistently detected more beta-chain than alpha-chain sequences.

The table lists this clonotype with many counts. Every TCR cDNA molecule bore a unique molecular identifier. Using its own MiXCR run on the 5' RACE reads, TCRdb lists one record per CDR3 protein. The data show about 70,000 distinct CDR3 sequences, with roughly 8.9% seen just once and around 1.9% held by the top ten. CDR1 and CDR2 from the germline V gene are SGHKS and YYEKEE (reference sequence). V was clipped by 4 bases and J by 7 bases, with 11 bases between them. The CDR3 runs to 12 residues. The time point was: blood at routine non-recurrence follow-up after resection. The sequences come from PBMCs, collected at follow-up. The TCR sequence derives from a female donor with early-stage non-small cell lung cancer. The chain links TRBV5-5 to TRBJ1-1; D is uncertain. The CDR3 DNA reads as TGTGCCAGCAGCCCGTTTGGTTTTGAAGCTTTCTTT. Its protein product is CASSPFGFEAFF. Using reference TRBV5-5 and TRBJ1-1 for the parts outside the CDR3, the full variable domain is DAGVTQSPTHLIKTRGQQVTLRCSPISGHKSVSWYQQVLGQGPQFIFQYYEKEERGRGNFPDRFSARQFPNYSSELNVNALLLGDSALYLCASSPFGFEAFFGQGTRLTVV.